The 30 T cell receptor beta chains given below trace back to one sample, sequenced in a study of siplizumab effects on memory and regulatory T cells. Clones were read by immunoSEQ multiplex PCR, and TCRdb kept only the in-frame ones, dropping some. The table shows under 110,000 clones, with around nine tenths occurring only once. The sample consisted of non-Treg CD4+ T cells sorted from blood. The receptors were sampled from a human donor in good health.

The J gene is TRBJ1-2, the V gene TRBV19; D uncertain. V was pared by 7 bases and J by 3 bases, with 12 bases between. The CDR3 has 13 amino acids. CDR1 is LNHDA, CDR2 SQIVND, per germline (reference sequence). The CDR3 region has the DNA TGTGCCAGTACCCCGGACGAGTACTATGGCTACACCTTC. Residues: CASTPDEYYGYTF.

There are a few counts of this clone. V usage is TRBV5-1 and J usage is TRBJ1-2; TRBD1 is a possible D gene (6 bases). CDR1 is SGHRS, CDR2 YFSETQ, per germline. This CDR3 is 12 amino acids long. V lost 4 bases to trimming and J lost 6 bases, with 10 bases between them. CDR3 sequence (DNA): TGCGCCAGCAGCGTATACAGGGATGGCTACACCTTC. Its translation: CASSVYRDGYTF.

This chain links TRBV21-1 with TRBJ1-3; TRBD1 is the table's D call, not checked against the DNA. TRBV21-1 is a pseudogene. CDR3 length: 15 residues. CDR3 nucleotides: TGTGCCAGCAGCAAGGGACAGGGGGCTGGAAACACCATATATTTT. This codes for CASSKGQGAGNTIYF.

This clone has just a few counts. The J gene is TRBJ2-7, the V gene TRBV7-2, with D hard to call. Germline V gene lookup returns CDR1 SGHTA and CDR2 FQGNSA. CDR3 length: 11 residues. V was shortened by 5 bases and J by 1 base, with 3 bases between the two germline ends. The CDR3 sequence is CASSESYEQYF. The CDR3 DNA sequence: TGTGCCAGCAGCGAATCCTACGAGCAGTACTTC.

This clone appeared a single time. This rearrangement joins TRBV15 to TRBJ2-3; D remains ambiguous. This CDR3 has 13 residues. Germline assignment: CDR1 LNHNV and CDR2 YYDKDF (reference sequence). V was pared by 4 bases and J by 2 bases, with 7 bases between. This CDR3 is CATSIDSTDTQYF. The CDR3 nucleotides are TGTGCCACCAGCATTGACTCCACAGATACGCAGTATTTT.

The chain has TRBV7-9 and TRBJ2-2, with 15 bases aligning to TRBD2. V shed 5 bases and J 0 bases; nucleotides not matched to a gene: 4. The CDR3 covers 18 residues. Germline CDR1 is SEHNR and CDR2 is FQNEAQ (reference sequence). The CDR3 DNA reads TGTGCCAGCAGCCCCGGGACTAGCGGGAGGACGAACACCGGGGAGCTGTTTTTT. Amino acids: CASSPGTSGRTNTGELFF.

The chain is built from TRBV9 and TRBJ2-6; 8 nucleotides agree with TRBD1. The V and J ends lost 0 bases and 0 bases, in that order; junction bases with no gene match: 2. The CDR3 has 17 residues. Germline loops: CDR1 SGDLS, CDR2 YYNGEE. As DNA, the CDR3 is TGTGCCAGCAGCGTAGGGCAGGGGGCCTCTGGGGCCAACGTCCTGACTTTC. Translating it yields CASSVGQGASGANVLTF.

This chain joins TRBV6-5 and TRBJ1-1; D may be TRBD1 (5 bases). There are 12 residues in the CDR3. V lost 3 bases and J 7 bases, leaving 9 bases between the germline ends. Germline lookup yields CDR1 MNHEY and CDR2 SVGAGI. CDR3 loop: CASSYQGGEAFF. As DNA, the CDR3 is TGTGCCAGCAGTTATCAGGGCGGTGAAGCTTTCTTT.

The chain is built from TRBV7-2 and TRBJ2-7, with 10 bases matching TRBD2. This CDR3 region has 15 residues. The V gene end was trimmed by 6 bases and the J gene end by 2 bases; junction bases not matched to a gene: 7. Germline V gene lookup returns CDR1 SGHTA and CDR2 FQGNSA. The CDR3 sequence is CASSTLAGTTYEQYF. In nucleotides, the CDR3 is TGTGCCAGCAGTACACTAGCGGGGACTACCTACGAGCAGTACTTC. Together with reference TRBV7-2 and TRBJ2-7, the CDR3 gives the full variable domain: GAGVSQSPSNKVTEKGKDVELRCDPISGHTALYWYRQSLGQGLEFLIYFQGNSAPDKSGLPSDRFSAERTGGSVSTLTIQRTQQEDSAVYLCASSTLAGTTYEQYFGPGTRLTVT.

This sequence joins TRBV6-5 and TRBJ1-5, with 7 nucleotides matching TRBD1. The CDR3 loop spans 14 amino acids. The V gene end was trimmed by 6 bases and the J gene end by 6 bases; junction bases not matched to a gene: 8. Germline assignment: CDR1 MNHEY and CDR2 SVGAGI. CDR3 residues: CASSRGTVRQPQHF. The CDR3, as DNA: TGTGCCAGCAGCCGGGGGACAGTTCGTCAGCCCCAGCATTTT.

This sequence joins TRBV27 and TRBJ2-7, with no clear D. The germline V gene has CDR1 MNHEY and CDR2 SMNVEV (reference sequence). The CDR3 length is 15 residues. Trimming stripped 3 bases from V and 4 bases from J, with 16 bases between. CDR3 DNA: TGTGCCAGCAGTTTTTCAATCTACTCCGTATACGAGCAGTACTTC. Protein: CASSFSIYSVYEQYF.

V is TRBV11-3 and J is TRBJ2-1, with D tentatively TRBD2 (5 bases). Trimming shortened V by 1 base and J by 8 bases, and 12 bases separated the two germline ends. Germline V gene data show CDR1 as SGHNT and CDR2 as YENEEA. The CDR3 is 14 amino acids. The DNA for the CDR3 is TGTGCCAGCAGCTTAGTTGGCGGGCGGGATGAGCAGTTCTTC. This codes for CASSLVGGRDEQFF. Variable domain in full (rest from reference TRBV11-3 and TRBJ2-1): EAGVVQSPRYKIIEKKQPVAFWCNPISGHNTLYWYLQNLGQGPELLIRYENEEAVDDSQLPKDRFSAERLKGVDSTLKIQPAELGDSAVYLCASSLVGGRDEQFFGPGTRLTVL.

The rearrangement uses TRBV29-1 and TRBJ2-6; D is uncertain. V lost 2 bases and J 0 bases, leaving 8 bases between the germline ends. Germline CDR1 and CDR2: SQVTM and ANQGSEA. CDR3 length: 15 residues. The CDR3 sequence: CSVEYLGSGANVLTF. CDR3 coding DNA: TGCAGCGTTGAATATCTGGGCTCTGGGGCCAACGTCCTGACTTTC.

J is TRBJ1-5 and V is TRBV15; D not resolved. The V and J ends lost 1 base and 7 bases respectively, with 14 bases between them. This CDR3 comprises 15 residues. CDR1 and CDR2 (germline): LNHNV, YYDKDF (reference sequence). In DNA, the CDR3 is TGTGCCACCAGCAGAGTTGGCGTGTTTGGGCAGCCCCAGCATTTT. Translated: CATSRVGVFGQPQHF.

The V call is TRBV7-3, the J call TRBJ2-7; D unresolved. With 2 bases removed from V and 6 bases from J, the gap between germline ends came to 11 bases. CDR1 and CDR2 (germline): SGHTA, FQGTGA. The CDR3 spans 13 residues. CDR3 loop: CASSLLPGTEQYF. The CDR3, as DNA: TGTGCCAGCAGCTTACTTCCGGGTACCGAGCAGTACTTC.

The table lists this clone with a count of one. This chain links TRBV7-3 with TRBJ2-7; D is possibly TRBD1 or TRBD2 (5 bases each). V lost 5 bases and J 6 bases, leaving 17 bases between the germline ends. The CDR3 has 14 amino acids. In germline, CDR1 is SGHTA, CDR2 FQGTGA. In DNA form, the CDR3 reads TGTGCCAGCAGCAAAATTGGGGGTCTGAGCGAGCAGTACTTC. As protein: CASSKIGGLSEQYF.

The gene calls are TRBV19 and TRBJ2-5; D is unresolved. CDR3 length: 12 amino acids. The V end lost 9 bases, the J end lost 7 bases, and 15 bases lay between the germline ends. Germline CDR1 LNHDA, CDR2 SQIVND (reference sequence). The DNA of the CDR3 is TGTGCCAGCGGCCGACCAGAAGGGACCCAGTACTTC. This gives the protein CASGRPEGTQYF.

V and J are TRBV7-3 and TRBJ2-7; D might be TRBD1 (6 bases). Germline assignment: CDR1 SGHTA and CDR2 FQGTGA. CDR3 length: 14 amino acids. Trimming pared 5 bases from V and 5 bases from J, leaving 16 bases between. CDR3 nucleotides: TGTGCCAGCAGCCCCCGAGGGGGTAGGAACGAGCAGTACTTC. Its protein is CASSPRGGRNEQYF. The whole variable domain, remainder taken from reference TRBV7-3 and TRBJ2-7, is GAGVSQTPSNKVTEKGKYVELRCDPISGHTALYWYRQSLGQGPEFLIYFQGTGAADDSGLPNDRFFAVRPEGSVSTLKIQRTERGDSAVYLCASSPRGGRNEQYFGPGTRLTVT.

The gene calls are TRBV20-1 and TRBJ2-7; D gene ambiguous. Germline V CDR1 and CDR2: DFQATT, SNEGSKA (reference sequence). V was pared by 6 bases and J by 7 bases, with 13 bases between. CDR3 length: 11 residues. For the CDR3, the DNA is TGCAGTGCCGTGATTCTAGAAGAGCAGTACTTC. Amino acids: CSAVILEEQYF.

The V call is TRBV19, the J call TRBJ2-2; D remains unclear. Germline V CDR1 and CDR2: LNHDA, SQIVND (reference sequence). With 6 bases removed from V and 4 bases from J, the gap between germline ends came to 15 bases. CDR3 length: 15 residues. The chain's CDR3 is CASRQTWATTGELFF. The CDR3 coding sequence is TGTGCCAGTAGGCAAACATGGGCGACCACCGGGGAGCTGTTTTTT. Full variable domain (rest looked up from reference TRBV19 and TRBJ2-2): DGGITQSPKYLFRKEGQNVTLSCEQNLNHDAMYWYRQDPGQGLRLIYYSQIVNDFQKGDIAEGYSVSREKKESFPLTVTSAQKNPTAFYLCASRQTWATTGELFFGEGSRLTVL.

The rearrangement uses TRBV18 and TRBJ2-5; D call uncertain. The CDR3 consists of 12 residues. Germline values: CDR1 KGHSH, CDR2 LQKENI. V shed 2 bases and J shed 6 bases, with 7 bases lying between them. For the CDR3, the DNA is TGTGCCAGCTCACCAACAACTCAGACCCAGTACTTC. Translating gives CASSPTTQTQYF.

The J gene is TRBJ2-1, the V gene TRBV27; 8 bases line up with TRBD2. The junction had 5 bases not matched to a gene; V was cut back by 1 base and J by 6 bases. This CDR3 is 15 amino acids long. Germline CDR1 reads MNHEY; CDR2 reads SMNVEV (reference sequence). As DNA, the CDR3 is TGTGCCAGCAGTTTATACTCAGCGGGAGTCAATGAGCAGTTCTTC. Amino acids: CASSLYSAGVNEQFF.

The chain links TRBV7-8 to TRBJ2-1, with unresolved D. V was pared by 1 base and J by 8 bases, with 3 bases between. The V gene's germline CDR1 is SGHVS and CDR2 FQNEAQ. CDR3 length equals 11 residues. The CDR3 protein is CASSLGHEQFF. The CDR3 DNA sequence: TGTGCCAGCAGCTTAGGGCATGAGCAGTTCTTC.

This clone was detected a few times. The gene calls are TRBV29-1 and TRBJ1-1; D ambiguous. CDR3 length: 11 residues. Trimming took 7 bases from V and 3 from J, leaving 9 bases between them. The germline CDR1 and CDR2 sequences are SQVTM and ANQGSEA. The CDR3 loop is CSGEEYTEAFF. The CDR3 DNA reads TGCAGCGGCGAGGAATACACTGAAGCTTTCTTT.

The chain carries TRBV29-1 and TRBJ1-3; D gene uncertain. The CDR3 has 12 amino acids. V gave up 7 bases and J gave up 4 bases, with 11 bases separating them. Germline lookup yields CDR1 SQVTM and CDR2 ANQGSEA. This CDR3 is CSASVLGNTIYF. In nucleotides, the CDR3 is TGCAGCGCCTCGGTCCTGGGAAACACCATATATTTT.

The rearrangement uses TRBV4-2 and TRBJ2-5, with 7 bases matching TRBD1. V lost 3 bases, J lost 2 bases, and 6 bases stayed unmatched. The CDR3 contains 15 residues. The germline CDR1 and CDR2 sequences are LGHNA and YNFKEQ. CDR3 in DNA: TGTGCCAGCAGCCAGCTCGGGACAGATCAAGAGACCCAGTACTTC. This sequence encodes CASSQLGTDQETQYF.

The CDR3 DNA reads as TGTGCCAGCAGCTTAAAAGATACGCAGTATTTT. Its translation is CASSLKDTQYF. This chain connects TRBV11-3 to TRBJ2-3; D is ambiguous. Trimming stripped 2 bases from V and 5 bases from J, with 2 bases between. The CDR3 totals 11 residues. Germline CDR1 is SGHNT and CDR2 is YENEEA. The complete variable domain, with remaining parts taken from reference TRBV11-3 and TRBJ2-3, reads EAGVVQSPRYKIIEKKQPVAFWCNPISGHNTLYWYLQNLGQGPELLIRYENEEAVDDSQLPKDRFSAERLKGVDSTLKIQPAELGDSAVYLCASSLKDTQYFGPGTRLTVL.

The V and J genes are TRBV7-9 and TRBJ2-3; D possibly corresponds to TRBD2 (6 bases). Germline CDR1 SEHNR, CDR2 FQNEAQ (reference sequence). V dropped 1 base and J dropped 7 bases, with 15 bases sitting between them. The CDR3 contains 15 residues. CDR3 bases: TGTGCCAGCAGCTTAGTGGGGGACTTTCAGTATACGCAGTATTTT. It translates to CASSLVGDFQYTQYF.

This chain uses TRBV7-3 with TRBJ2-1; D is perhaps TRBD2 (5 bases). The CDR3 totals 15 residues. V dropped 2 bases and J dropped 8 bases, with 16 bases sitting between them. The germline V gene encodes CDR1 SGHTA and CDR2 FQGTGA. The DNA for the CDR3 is TGTGCCAGCAGCTTAGGGCGCGGTGCGAGGGATGAGCAGTTCTTC. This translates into CASSLGRGARDEQFF.

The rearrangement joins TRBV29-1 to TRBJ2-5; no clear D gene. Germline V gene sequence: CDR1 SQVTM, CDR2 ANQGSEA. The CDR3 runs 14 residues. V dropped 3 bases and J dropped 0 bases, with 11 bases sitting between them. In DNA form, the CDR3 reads TGCAGCGTTGATTTGGGTATGGACCAAGAGACCCAGTACTTC. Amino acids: CSVDLGMDQETQYF.